This T cell receptor beta chain was captured by sequencing in a study of cytotoxic CD8 clonotypes in ibrutinib-treated CLL. As for the study in general: Investigators reported approximately 25 partial and 2 complete responses; after median roughly 70 months, roughly 15 patients remained remitted and roughly 12 progressed. Specimens for response were gathered following a median around a year of therapy, spanning 6 to 36. Mean per-sample yields comprised around 230,000 productive templates and tens of thousands of productive rearrangements. Study results and caveats: Among the clonotypes, public ones were uncommon and contracted or held stable on treatment.

Sequencing used immunoSEQ multiplex PCR; TCRdb keeps in-frame clones, though not all of them. The data show roughly 23,000 clones, around 72% seen once. Germline V CDR1 and CDR2: GTSNPN, SVGIG (reference sequence). Trimming cost V 1 base and J 0 bases, with 19 bases left between them. The CDR3 runs 18 residues. A remark on this clone: Its cognate antigen is unknown.

The rearrangement links TRBV30 to TRBJ2-1; a possible D gene is TRBD1 (5 bases). The material sequenced was PBMCs, taken before ibrutinib treatment. This clonotype was sampled from a human donor with chronic lymphocytic leukemia. The DNA for the CDR3 is TGTGCCTGGAGTGGACGGTTTCCAGGGATTAGCTCCTACAATGAGCAGTTCTTC. The encoded protein is CAWSGRFPGISSYNEQFF.